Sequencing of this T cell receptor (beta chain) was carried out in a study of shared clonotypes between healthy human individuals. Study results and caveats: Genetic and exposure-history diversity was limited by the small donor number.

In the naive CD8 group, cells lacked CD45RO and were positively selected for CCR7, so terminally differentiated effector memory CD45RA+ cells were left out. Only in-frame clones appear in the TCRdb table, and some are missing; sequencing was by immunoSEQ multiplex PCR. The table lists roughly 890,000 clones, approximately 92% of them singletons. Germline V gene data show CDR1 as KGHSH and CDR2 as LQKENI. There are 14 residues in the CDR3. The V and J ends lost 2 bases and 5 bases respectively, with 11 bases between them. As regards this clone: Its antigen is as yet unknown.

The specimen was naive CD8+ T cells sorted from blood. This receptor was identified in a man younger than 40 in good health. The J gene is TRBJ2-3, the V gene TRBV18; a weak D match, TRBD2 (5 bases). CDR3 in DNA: TGTGCCAGCTCACCATCGAACGGGGAAGATACGCAGTATTTT. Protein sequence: CASSPSNGEDTQYF. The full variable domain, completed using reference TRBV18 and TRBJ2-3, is NAGVMQNPRHLVRRRGQEARLRCSPMKGHSHVYWYRQLPEEGLKFMVYLQKENIIDESGMPKERFSAEFPKEGPSILRIQQVVRGDSAAYFCASSPSNGEDTQYFGPGTRLTVL.